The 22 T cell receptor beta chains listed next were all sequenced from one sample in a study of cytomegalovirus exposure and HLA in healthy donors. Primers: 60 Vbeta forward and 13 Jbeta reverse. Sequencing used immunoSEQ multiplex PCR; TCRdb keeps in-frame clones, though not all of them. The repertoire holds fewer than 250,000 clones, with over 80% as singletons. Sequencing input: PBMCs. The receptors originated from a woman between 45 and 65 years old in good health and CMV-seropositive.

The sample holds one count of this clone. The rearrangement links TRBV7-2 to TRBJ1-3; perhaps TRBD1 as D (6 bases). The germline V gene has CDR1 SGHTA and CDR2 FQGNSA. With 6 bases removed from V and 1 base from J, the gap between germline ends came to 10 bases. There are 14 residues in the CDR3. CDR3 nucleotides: TGTGCCAGCAGTCGAGGGGGATCTGGAAACACCATATATTTT. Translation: CASSRGGSGNTIYF.

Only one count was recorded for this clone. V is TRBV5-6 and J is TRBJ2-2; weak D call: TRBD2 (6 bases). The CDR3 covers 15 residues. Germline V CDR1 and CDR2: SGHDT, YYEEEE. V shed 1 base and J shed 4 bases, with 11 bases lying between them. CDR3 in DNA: TGTGCCAGCAGCTTGTTTCTGGGGGGCACCGGGGAGCTGTTTTTT. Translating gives CASSLFLGGTGELFF.

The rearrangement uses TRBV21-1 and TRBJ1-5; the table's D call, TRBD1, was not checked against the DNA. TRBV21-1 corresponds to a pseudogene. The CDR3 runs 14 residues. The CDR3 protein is CASSKDRQNQPQHF. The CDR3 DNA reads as TGTGCCAGCAGCAAGGACAGGCAGAATCAGCCCCAGCATTTT.

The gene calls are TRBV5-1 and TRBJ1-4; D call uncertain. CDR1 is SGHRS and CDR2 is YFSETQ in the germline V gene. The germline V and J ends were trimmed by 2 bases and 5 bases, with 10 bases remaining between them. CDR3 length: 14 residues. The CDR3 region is CASSFWGENEKLFF. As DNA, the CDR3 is TGCGCCAGCAGCTTCTGGGGAGAGAATGAAAAACTGTTTTTT.

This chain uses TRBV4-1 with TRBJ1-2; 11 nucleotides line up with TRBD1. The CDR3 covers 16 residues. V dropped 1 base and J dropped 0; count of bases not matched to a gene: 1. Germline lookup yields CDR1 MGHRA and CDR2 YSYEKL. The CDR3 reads CASSQVDRGPNYGYTF. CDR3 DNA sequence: TGCGCCAGCAGCCAAGTGGACAGGGGGCCTAACTATGGCTACACCTTC.

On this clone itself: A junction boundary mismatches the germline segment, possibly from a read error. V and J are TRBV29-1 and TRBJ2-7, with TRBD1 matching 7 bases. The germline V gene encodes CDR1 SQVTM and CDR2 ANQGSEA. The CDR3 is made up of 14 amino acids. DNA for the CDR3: TGCAGCGTTGAAGATGGGGGTACAGGGGACGAGCAGTGCTTC. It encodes CSVEDGGTGDEQCF.

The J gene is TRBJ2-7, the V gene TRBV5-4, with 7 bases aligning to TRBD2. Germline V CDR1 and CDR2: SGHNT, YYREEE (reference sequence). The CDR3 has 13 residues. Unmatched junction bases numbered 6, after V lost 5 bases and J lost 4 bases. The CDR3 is CASSGLAEYEQYF. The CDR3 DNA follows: TGTGCCAGCAGTGGGCTAGCGGAGTACGAGCAGTACTTC.

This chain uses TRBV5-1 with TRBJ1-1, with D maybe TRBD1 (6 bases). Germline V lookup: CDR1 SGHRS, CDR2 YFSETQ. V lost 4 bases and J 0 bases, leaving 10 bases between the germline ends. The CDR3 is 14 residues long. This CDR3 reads CASSVQGMNTEAFF. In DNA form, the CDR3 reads TGCGCCAGCAGCGTCCAGGGGATGAACACTGAAGCTTTCTTT.

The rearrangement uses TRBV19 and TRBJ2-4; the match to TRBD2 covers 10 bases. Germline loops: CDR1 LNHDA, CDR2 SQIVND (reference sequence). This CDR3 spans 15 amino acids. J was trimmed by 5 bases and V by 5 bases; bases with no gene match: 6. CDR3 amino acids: CASSLMTSGQNIQYF. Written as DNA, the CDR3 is TGTGCCAGTAGTCTCATGACTAGCGGGCAAAACATTCAGTACTTC. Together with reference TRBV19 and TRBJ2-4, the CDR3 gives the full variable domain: DGGITQSPKYLFRKEGQNVTLSCEQNLNHDAMYWYRQDPGQGLRLIYYSQIVNDFQKGDIAEGYSVSREKKESFPLTVTSAQKNPTAFYLCASSLMTSGQNIQYFGAGTRLSVL.

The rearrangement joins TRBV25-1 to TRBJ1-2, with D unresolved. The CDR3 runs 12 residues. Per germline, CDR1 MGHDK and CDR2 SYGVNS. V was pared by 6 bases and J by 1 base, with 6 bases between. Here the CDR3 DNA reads TGTGCCAGCAGCGAGATTAACTATGGCTACACCTTC. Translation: CASSEINYGYTF.

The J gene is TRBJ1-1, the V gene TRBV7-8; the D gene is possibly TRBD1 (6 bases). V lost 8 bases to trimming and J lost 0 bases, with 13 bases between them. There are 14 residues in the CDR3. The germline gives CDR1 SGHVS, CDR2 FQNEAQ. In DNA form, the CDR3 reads TGTGCCAGCCGGACTGGGGGCATGAACACTGAAGCTTTCTTT. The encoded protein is CASRTGGMNTEAFF.

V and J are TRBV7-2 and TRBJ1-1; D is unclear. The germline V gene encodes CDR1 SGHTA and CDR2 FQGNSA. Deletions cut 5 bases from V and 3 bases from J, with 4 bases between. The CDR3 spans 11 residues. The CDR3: CASSPYTEAFF. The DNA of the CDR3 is TGTGCCAGCAGCCCCTACACTGAAGCTTTCTTT.

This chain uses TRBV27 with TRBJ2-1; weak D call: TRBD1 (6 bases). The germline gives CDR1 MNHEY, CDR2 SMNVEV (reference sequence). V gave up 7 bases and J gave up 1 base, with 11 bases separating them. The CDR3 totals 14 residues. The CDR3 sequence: CASTSGQSYNEQFF. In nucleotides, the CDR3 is TGTGCCAGCACTTCCGGACAGTCCTACAATGAGCAGTTCTTC.

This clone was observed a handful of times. DNA for the CDR3: TGCGCCAGCAGCGGACAGGACTATAATTCACCCCTCCACTTT. Encoded protein: CASSGQDYNSPLHF. The chain employs TRBV5-1 and TRBJ1-6; 7 nucleotides agree with TRBD1. The CDR3 length is 14 residues. Trimming cost V 4 bases and J 3 bases; bases outside gene matches: 1. Germline V lookup: CDR1 SGHRS, CDR2 YFSETQ.

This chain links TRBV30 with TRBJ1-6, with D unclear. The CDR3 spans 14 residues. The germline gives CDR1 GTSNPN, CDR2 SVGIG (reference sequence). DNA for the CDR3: TGTGTTCTGGGAGGGCCTCTGGGCAATTCACCCCTCCACTTT. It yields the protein CVLGGPLGNSPLHF.

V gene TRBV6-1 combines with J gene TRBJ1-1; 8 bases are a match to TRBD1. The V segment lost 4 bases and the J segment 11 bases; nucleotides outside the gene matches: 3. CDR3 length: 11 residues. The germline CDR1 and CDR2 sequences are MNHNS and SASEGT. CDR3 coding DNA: TGTGCCAGCAGTGGGACAGGGTTGGCTTTCTTT. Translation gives CASSGTGLAFF.

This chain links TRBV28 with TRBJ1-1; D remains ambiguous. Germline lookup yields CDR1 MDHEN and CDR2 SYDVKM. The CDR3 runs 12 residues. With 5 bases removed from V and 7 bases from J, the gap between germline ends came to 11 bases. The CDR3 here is CASSPPGNEAFF. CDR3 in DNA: TGTGCCAGCAGTCCGCCGGGGAATGAAGCTTTCTTT.

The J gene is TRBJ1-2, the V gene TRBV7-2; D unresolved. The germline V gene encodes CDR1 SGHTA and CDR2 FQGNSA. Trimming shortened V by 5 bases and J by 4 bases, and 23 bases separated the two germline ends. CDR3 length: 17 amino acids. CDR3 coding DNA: TGTGCCAGCAGCCCCCAAGGAGGGCGGCGTTCGGCCTATGGCTACACCTTC. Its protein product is CASSPQGGRRSAYGYTF.

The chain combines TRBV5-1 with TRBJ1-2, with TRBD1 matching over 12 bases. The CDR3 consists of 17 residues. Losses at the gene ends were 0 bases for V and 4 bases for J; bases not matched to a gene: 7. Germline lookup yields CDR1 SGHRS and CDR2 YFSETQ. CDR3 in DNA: TGCGCCAGCAGCTTGGCCTTAGGGACAGGGGGCATCTATGGCTACACCTTC. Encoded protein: CASSLALGTGGIYGYTF.

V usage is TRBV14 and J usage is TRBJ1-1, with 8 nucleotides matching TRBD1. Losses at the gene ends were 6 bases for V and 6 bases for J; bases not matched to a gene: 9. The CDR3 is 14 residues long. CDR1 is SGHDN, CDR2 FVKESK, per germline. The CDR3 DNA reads TGTGCCAGCAGTCAGCAGGGGGCAGGGTCTGAAGCTTTCTTT. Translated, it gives CASSQQGAGSEAFF.

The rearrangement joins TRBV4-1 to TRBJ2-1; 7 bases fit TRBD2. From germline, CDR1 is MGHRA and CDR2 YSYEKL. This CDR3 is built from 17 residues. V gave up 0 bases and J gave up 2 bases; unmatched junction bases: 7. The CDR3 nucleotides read TGCGCCAGCAGCCAAGAAGGGAATCGGGGGGCCTACAATGAGCAGTTCTTC. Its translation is CASSQEGNRGAYNEQFF.

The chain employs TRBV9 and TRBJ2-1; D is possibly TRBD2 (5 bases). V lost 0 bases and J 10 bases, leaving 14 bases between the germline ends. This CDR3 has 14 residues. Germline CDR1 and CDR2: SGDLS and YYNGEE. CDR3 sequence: CASSVDPTSVEQFF. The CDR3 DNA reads TGTGCCAGCAGCGTAGACCCCACTAGTGTAGAGCAGTTCTTC.